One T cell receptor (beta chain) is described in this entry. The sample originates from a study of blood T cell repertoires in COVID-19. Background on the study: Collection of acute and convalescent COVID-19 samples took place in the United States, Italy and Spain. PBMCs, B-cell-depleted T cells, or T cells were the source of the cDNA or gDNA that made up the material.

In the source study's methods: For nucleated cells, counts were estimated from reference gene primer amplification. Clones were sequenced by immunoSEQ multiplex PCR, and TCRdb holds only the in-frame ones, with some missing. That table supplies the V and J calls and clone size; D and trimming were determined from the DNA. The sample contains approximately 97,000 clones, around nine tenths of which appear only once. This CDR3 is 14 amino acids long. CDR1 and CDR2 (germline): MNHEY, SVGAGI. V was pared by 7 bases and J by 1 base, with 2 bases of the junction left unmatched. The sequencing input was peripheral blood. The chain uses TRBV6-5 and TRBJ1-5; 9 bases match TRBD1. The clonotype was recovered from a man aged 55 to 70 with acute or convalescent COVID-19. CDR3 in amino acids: CASIQGASNQPQHF. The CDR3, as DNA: TGTGCCAGCATACAGGGGGCGAGCAATCAGCCCCAGCATTTT.